This T cell receptor (beta chain) was profiled in a study of T cell changes during pregnancy in multiple sclerosis. The repertoire was sequenced with immunoSEQ multiplex PCR; TCRdb's copy has only in-frame clones and lacks some. The sample includes fewer than 100,000 clones, 70% to 90% of them seen just once. Germline CDR1 LGHNA, CDR2 YSLEER. The V and J ends lost 0 bases and 8 bases respectively, with 14 bases between them. CDR3 length: 15 amino acids. The chain carries TRBV4-3 and TRBJ2-1; a possible D gene is TRBD2 (5 bases). The sequence came from a female donor with multiple sclerosis, enrolled in a pregnancy study. The specimen comprised peripheral blood, sampled before pregnancy. The CDR3 DNA reads as TGCGCCAGCAGCCAAGATCGGAATGGGAGACATGAGCAGTTCTTC. As protein: CASSQDRNGRHEQFF.